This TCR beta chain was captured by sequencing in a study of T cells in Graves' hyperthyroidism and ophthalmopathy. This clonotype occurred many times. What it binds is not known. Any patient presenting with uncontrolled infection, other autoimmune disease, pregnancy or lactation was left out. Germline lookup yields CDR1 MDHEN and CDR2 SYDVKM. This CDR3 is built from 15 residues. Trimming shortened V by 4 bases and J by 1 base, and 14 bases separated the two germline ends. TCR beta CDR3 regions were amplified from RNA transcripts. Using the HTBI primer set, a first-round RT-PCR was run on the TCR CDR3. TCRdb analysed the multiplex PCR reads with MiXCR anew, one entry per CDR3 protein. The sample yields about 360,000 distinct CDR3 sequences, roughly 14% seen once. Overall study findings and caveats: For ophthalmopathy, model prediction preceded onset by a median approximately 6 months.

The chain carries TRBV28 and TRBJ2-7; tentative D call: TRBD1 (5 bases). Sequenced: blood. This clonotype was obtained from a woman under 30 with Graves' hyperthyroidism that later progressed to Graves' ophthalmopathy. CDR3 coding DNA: TGTGCCAGCAGTTCAGACAGACAGACATCCTACGAGCAGTACTTC. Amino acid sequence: CASSSDRQTSYEQYF. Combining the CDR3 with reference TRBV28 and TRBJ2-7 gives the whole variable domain DVKVTQSSRYLVKRTGEKVFLECVQDMDHENMFWYRQDPGLGLRLIYFSYDVKMKEKGDIPEGYSVSREKKERFSLILESASTNQTSMYLCASSSDRQTSYEQYFGPGTRLTVT.